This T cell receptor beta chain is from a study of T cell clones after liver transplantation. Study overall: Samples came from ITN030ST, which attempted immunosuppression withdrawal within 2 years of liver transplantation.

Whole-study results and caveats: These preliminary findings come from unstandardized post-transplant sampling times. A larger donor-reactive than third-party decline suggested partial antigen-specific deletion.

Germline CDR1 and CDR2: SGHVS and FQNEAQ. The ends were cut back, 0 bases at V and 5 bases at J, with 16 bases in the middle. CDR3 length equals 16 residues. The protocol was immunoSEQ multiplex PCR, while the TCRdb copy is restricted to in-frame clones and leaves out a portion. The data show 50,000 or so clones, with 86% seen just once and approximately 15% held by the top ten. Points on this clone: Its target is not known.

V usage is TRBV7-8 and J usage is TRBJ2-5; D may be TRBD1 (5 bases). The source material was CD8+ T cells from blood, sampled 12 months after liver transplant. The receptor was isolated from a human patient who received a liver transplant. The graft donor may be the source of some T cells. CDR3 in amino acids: CASSLALADIQETQYF. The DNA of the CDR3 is TGTGCCAGCAGCTTAGCGCTGGCGGACATTCAGGAGACCCAGTACTTC.